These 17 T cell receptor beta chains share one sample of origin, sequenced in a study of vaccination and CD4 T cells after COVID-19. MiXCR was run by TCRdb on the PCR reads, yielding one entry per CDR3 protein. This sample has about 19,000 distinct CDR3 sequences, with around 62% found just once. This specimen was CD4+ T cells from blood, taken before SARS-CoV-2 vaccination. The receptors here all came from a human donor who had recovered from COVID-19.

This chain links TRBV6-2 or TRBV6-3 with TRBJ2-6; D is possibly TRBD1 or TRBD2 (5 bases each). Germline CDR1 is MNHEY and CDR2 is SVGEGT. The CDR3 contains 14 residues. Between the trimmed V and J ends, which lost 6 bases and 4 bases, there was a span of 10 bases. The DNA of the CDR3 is TGTGCCAGCAGAGGGACCGGGGGGGCCAACGTCCTGACTTTC. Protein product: CASRGTGGANVLTF.

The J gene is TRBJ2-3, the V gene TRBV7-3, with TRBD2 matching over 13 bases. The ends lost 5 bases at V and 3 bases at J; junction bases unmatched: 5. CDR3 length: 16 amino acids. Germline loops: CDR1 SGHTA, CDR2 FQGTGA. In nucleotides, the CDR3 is TGTGCCAGCAGCCGGACTAGCGGGAGTATAACAGATACGCAGTATTTT. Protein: CASSRTSGSITDTQYF.

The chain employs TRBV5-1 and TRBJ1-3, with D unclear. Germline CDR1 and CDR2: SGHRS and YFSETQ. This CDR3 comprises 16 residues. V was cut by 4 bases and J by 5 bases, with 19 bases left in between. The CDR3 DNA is TGCGCCAGCAGCCCACTCAGCGAGGCTGGGCGAAACACCATATATTTT. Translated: CASSPLSEAGRNTIYF. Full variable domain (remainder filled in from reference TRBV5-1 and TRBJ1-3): KAGVTQTPRYLIKTRGQQVTLSCSPISGHRSVSWYQQTPGQGLQFLFEYFSETQRNKGNFPGRFSGRQFSNSRSEMNVSTLELGDSALYLCASSPLSEAGRNTIYFGEGSWLTVV.

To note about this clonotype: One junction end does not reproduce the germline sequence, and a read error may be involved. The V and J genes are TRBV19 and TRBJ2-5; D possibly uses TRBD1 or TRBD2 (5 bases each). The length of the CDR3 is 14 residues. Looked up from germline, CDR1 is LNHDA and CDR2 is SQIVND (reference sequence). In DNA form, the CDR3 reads TGTGCCGGTAGTACCGGGACCGCGAGCGAGACCCAGTACTTC. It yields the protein CAGSTGTASETQYF.

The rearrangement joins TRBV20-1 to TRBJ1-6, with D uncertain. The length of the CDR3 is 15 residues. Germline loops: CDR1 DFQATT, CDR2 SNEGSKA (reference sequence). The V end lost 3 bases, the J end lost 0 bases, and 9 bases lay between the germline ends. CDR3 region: CSARIQSSYNSPLHF. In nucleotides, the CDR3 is TGCAGTGCTAGGATACAGAGCTCCTATAATTCACCCCTCCACTTT.

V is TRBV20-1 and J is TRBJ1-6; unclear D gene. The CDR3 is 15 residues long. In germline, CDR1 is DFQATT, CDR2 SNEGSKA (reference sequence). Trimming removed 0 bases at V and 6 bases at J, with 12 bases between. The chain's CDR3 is CSAREEGFGNSPLHF. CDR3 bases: TGCAGTGCTAGAGAGGAAGGGTTCGGTAATTCACCCCTCCACTTT.

CDR3: CSAESGSGETQYF. CDR3 DNA sequence: TGCAGTGCGGAAAGCGGGAGCGGGGAGACCCAGTACTTC. The chain joins TRBV20-1 to TRBJ2-5, with 8 nucleotides matching TRBD2. V dropped 6 bases and J dropped 5; count of bases not matched to a gene: 8. CDR1 is DFQATT, CDR2 SNEGSKA, per germline (reference sequence). The CDR3 contains 13 residues.

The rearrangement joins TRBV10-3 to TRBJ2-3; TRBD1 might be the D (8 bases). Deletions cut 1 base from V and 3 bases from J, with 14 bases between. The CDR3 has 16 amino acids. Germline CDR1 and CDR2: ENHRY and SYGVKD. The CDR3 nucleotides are TGTGCCATCAGTGAGTTAGGACAGGGAGGGACAGATACGCAGTATTTT. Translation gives CAISELGQGGTDTQYF.

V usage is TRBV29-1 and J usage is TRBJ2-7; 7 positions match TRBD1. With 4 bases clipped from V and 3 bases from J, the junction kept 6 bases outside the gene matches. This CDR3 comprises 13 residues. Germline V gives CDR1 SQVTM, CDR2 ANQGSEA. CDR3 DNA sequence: TGCAGCGTTGGCCCGGGACAGTACTACGAGCAGTACTTC. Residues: CSVGPGQYYEQYF.

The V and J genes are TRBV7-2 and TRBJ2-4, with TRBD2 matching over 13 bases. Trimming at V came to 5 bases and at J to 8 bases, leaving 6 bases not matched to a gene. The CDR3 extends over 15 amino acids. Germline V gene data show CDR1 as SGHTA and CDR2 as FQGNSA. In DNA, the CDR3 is TGTGCCAGCAGCCCCGGACTAGCGGGAGTGGACATTCAGTACTTC. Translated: CASSPGLAGVDIQYF.

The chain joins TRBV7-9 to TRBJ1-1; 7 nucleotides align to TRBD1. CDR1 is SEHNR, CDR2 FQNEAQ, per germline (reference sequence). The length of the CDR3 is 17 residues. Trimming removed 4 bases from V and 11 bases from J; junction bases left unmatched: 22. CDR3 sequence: CASSSRPGTELTGEAFF. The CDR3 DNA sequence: TGTGCCAGCAGCTCGCGTCCCGGGACAGAACTTACCGGGGAGGCTTTCTTT. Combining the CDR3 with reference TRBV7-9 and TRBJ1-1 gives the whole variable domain DTGVSQNPRHKITKRGQNVTFRCDPISEHNRLYWYRQTLGQGPEFLTYFQNEAQLEKSRLLSDRFSAERPKGSFSTLEIQRTEQGDSAMYLCASSSRPGTELTGEAFFGQGTRLTVV.

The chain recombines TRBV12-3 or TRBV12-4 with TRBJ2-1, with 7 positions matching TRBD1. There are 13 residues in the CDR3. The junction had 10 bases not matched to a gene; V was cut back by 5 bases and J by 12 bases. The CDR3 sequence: CASSLHAGTAQFF. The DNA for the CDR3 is TGTGCCAGCAGTCTACACGCCGGGACAGCGCAGTTCTTC.

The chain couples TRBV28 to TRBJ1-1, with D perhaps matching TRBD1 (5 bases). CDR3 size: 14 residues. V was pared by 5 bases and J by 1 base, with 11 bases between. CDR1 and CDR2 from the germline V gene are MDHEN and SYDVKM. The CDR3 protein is CASSPGLGNTEAFF. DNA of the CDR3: TGTGCCAGCAGTCCGGGACTAGGGAACACTGAAGCTTTCTTT.

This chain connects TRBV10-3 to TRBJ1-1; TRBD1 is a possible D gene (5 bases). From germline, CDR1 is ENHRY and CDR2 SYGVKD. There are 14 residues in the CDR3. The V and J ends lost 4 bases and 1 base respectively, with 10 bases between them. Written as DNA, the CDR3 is TGTGCCATCAGTGCGGGGACGGCGAACACTGAAGCTTTCTTT. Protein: CAISAGTANTEAFF.

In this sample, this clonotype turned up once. The CDR3 reads CASSLAAQTGELFF. In nucleotides, the CDR3 is TGTGCCAGCAGCTTAGCAGCGCAGACCGGGGAGCTGTTTTTT. This chain connects TRBV7-9 to TRBJ2-2; D unclear. With 0 bases removed from V and 5 bases from J, the gap between germline ends came to 7 bases. Germline V gives CDR1 SEHNR, CDR2 FQNEAQ (reference sequence). There are 14 residues in the CDR3.

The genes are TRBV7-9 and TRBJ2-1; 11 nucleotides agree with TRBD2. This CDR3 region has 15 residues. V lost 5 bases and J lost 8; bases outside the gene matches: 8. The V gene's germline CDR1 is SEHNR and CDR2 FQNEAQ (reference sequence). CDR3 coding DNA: TGTGCCAGCAGCCCTCGAAATAGCGGGAGGGATGAGCAGTTCTTC. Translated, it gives CASSPRNSGRDEQFF.

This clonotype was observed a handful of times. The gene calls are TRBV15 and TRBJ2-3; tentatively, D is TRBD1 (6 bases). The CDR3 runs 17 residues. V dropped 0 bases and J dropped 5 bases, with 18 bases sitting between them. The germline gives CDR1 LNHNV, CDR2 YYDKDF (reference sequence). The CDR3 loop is CATSRDRMQGSGDTQYF. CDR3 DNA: TGTGCCACCAGCAGAGATCGGATGCAGGGGAGTGGAGATACGCAGTATTTT.